A selection of T cell receptor beta chains follows, all from one sample in a study of blood T cell repertoires in COVID-19. Data came from immunoSEQ multiplex PCR; TCRdb stores just in-frame clones and leaves some out. Of almost 250,000 clones in the sample, more than 85% are singletons; the top ten hold approximately 4.2%. Specimen: PBMCs or T cells enriched from blood (not recorded which). These receptors were obtained from a woman aged 25 to 39 who had recovered from COVID-19. Both conserved end residues are part of each CDR3. A D gene is named only where the DNA matches it firmly. Only some rows state a clone size, as once, few, many or a class for expanded clones.

>NA|NA|TRBV29-1|TRBJ2-7
TGCAGCGCCCAGGGGTCCACCAGTTCTACGGTGGAGCAGTACTTC
CSAQGSTSSTVEQYF
>once|TRBD2|TRBV13|TRBJ2-1
TGTGCCAGCAGCTCACAGCGGGACTCCTCCTACAATGAGCAGTTCTTC
CASSSQRDSSYNEQFF
>NA|TRBD1|TRBV7-2|TRBJ1-5
TGTGCCAGCACCACGGACAGGGGCAATCAGCCCCAGCATTTT
CASTTDRGNQPQHF
>NA|TRBD2|TRBV4-3|TRBJ2-1
TGCGCCAGCAGCCAGACGGGACTAGCGGGAGTGCAGTTCTTC
CASSQTGLAGVQFF
>NA|TRBD1|TRBV28|TRBJ1-3
TGTGCCAGCAGACCTGGGACAGGGGCGGCAGGAAACACCATATATTTT
CASRPGTGAAGNTIYF
>once|NA|TRBV2|TRBJ1-4
TGTGCCAGCGAGAAGGAGAGGGATGAAAAACTGTTTTTT
CASEKERDEKLFF
>NA|NA|TRBV10-3|TRBJ1-2
TGTGCCATCAGTGAGGACAGTTTCTATGGCTACACCTTC
CAISEDSFYGYTF
>NA|TRBD1|TRBV10-2|TRBJ1-1
TGCGCCAGCAGTGAGGGGCGAGGGGGACAGGGGAAGGTGAACACTGAAGCTTTCTTT
CASSEGRGGQGKVNTEAFF
>NA|TRBD1|TRBV24-1|TRBJ1-1
TGTGCCACCAGGGACAGGATGAACACTGAAGCTTTCTTT
CATRDRMNTEAFF
>NA|NA|TRBV7-2|TRBJ1-2
TGTGCCAGCAGCTTAGAAGTAGGGGTCGGCTACACCTTC
CASSLEVGVGYTF
>NA|TRBD2|TRBV6-5|TRBJ2-1
TGTGCCAGCAGGAGAACTAGCGGGAGGGTGGATGAGCAGTTCTTC
CASRRTSGRVDEQFF
>NA|TRBD1|TRBV4-2|TRBJ1-1
TGTGCCAGCAGCCAAGAGCCACAGGGGAGAGGGACTGAAGCTTTCTTT
CASSQEPQGRGTEAFF
>NA|NA|TRBV9|TRBJ1-5
TGTGCCAGCAGCATCGCAGGGAAAAGCAATCAGCCCCAGCATTTT
CASSIAGKSNQPQHF
>NA|NA|TRBV7-2|TRBJ1-1
TGTGCCAGCAGCTTATTTGGTACCCCGTTCATACTTAACACTGAAGCTTTCTTT
CASSLFGTPFILNTEAFF
>NA|TRBD1|TRBV4-1|TRBJ1-5
TGCGCCAGCAGCCCCCGTACCCCGGGACAGGGTGGTCAGCCCCAGCATTTT
CASSPRTPGQGGQPQHF
>NA|TRBD2|TRBV4-1|TRBJ2-1
TGCGCCAGCAGCCAAGACCGGGGAGTTTCTAGCGGGAGTAATGAGCAGTTCTTC
CASSQDRGVSSGSNEQFF
>once|NA|TRBV14|TRBJ2-1
TGTGCCAGCAGCCCCCTGGGAGGGGGTGCGTTTAAATACAATGAGCAGTTCTTC
CASSPLGGGAFKYNEQFF
>few|NA|TRBV28|TRBJ2-7
TGTGCCAGCGGTGCGGGGCTCCACGAGCAGTACTTC
CASGAGLHEQYF
>NA|NA|TRBV6-2/TRBV6-3|TRBJ2-5
TGTGCCAGCAGCCTGAGGACTCATAAAGAGACCCAGTACTTC
CASSLRTHKETQYF
>NA|TRBD1|TRBV18|TRBJ1-1
TGTGCCAGCGCTTCGACAGGGGGGACGAACACTGAAGCTTTCTTT
CASASTGGTNTEAFF
>NA|TRBD1|TRBV9|TRBJ2-1
TGTGCCAGCAGCCGTGGACAGGGGAACTACAATGAGCAGTTCTTC
CASSRGQGNYNEQFF
>NA|NA|TRBV9|TRBJ1-1
TGTGCCAGCGCCCCCGGAGGGAGAAATGAAGCTTTCTTT
CASAPGGRNEAFF
>NA|TRBD1|TRBV10-3|TRBJ1-1
TGTGCCATCAGGCTGACAGGGGAGGGCACTGAAGCTTTCTTT
CAIRLTGEGTEAFF
>NA|TRBD1|TRBV4-1|TRBJ1-2
TGCGCCAGCAGCCACCTATTGGACAGGGTGGGCGGCTACACCTTC
CASSHLLDRVGGYTF
>NA|NA|TRBV7-8|TRBJ1-5
TGTGCCAGCAGCCCCTGGACGGGGGGCAATCAGCCCCAGCATTTT
CASSPWTGGNQPQHF
>NA|TRBD1|TRBV28|TRBJ2-7
TGTGCCAGCGCCCCAGACAGGGTTGGGACCTACGAGCAGTACTTC
CASAPDRVGTYEQYF
>NA|TRBD2|TRBV11-2|TRBJ2-2
TGTGCCAGCACTCCTAGCGGGAGAGGCACCGGGGAGCTGTTTTTT
CASTPSGRGTGELFF
>NA|NA|TRBV30|TRBJ2-3
TGTGCCTGGAGTGGTAGCGGTGCAGATACGCAGTATTTT
CAWSGSGADTQYF
>NA|TRBD2|TRBV7-3|TRBJ2-3
TGTGCCAGCAGCCGCGGGGGACTAGCGGCCGCTCTAGAATTTACAAGCACAGATACGCAGTATTTT
CASSRGGLAAALEFTSTDTQYF
>once|TRBD1|TRBV4-1|TRBJ1-1
TGCGCCAGCAGCCAAGGGACAGGGGCCACTGAAGCTTTCTTT
CASSQGTGATEAFF
>NA|NA|TRBV30|TRBJ1-1
TGTGCCTGGAGTCCCAGGGCGAACACTGAAGCTTTCTTT
CAWSPRANTEAFF
>NA|NA|TRBV25-1|TRBJ1-3
TGTGCCAGCAGCCATTTTACCGGGAGCTCTGGAAACACCATATATTTT
CASSHFTGSSGNTIYF
>NA|NA|TRBV6-5|TRBJ1-2
TGTGCCAGCAGTCGCTCGACAGGTCAGAGTTCGGGCTACACCTTC
CASSRSTGQSSGYTF
>NA|NA|TRBV7-3|TRBJ1-4
TGTGCCAGCAGCTTACTTGGCGGAAGGAATGAAAAACTGTTTTTT
CASSLLGGRNEKLFF
>NA|TRBD1|TRBV30|TRBJ1-1
TGTGCCTGGAGACAGGGGATGGACACTGAAGCTTTCTTT
CAWRQGMDTEAFF
>NA|NA|TRBV28|TRBJ1-2
TGTGCCAGCAGTTTATCGGTCCTTTCTAACTATGGCTACACCTTC
CASSLSVLSNYGYTF
>NA|NA|TRBV11-2|TRBJ2-1
TGTGCCAGCAGCCTCTCCCCCGGGACAAACTACAATGAGCAGTTCTTC
CASSLSPGTNYNEQFF
>NA|TRBD2|TRBV5-8|TRBJ2-3
TGTGCCAGCAGCTTGGGGACTAGCGAGACCACAGATACGCAGTATTTT
CASSLGTSETTDTQYF
>NA|NA|TRBV7-6|TRBJ2-7
TGTGCCAGCAGCTTAGACGAACAGGGATCTACGAAGCAGTACTTC
CASSLDEQGSTKQYF
>NA|TRBD1|TRBV27|TRBJ1-1
TGTGCCAGCAGTTCCCAAGGGACAGTGTGGGCAGCTTTCTTT
CASSSQGTVWAAFF
>NA|NA|TRBV7-2|TRBJ1-4
TGTGCCAGCAGCTTATGGGCAGCAGAAAAACTGTTTTTT
CASSLWAAEKLFF
>NA|NA|TRBV21-1|TRBJ2-7
TGTGCCAGCAGCAAACACCGGGACAGGTCCTACGAGCAGTACTTC
CASSKHRDRSYEQYF
>NA|NA|TRBV9|TRBJ2-1
TGTGCCAGCAGCGTGTTGGGGGCCACCTACAATGAGCAGTTCTTC
CASSVLGATYNEQFF
>NA|TRBD1|TRBV5-1|TRBJ1-2
TGCGCCAGCAGCCTGGGACAGGTCGGGGGCTACACCTTC
CASSLGQVGGYTF
>NA|TRBD1|TRBV16|TRBJ1-6
TGTGCCAGCAGCCAATCACACAGGGGGTCCGATTCACCCCTCCACTTT
CASSQSHRGSDSPLHF
>NA|TRBD1|TRBV28|TRBJ1-2
TGTGCCAGCAGTTTGGACAGGGGACGTGGCTACACCTTC
CASSLDRGRGYTF
>NA|TRBD2|TRBV5-3|TRBJ2-7
TGTGCCAGAAGCTTGGCGAGCGGGAGAGACTACGAGCAGTACTTC
CARSLASGRDYEQYF
>once|TRBD1|TRBV5-6|TRBJ2-5
TGTGCCAGCAGCTTGGCCAACAGGGGAAAAAAAGAGACCCAGTACTTC
CASSLANRGKKETQYF
>NA|TRBD2|TRBV5-5|TRBJ2-1
TGTGCCAGCAGCTTGTTGACTAGCGGGAGGAATGAGCAGTTCTTC
CASSLLTSGRNEQFF
>NA|TRBD1|TRBV15|TRBJ1-4
TGTGCCACCAGCAGTAAAGGACAGGGAGGAACTAATGAAAAACTGTTTTTT
CATSSKGQGGTNEKLFF
>NA|TRBD1|TRBV5-4|TRBJ1-1
TGTGCCAGCAGCTCAATCCAGGACAGGGGGTCTAAAGCTTTCTTT
CASSSIQDRGSKAFF
>NA|NA|TRBV6-1|TRBJ1-3
TGTGCCAGCACTCAGAGAGACTCCGGAAACACCATATATTTT
CASTQRDSGNTIYF
>NA|TRBD2|TRBV11-3|TRBJ2-1
TGTGCCAGCAGCTTAGCGGCATTAGCGGGAGTGTATAACTCCTACAATGAGCAGTTCTTC
CASSLAALAGVYNSYNEQFF
>NA|NA|TRBV3-1/TRBV3-2|TRBJ1-1
TGTGCCAGCACCCAGGGCATAGGCACTGAAGCTTTCTTT
CASTQGIGTEAFF
>NA|NA|TRBV19|TRBJ2-2
TGTGCCAGTAGTATTGATAGGGGAACCGCCGGGGAGCTGTTTTTT
CASSIDRGTAGELFF